These 32 T cell receptor beta chains were all obtained from the same sample, sequenced in a study of blood T cells in healthy people across ages. The second PCR ran about 6 to 12 cycles with a sample-barcoded 5' primer and J-beta primers. MiXCR, run by TCRdb on the 5' RACE reads, gives a single entry per CDR3 protein. The profile covers approximately 800,000 distinct CDR3 sequences, with roughly 40% appearing a single time and 10% to 15% taken by the ten largest. Sequenced: blood. These receptors were taken from a man in his late teens or twenties in good health.

There are a few counts of this clonotype. V usage is TRBV29-1 and J usage is TRBJ1-2, with TRBD1 identical over 9 bases. The germline gives CDR1 SQVTM, CDR2 ANQGSEA. V trimming: 8 bases; J trimming: 5 bases; junction bases outside the gene matches: 12. This CDR3 is built from 14 residues. The CDR3 nucleotides are TGCAGCATATACACCGGGACAGGGTTGTATGGCTACACCTTC. Protein sequence: CSIYTGTGLYGYTF.

V and J are TRBV20-1 and TRBJ2-3; 13 bases are a match to TRBD2. With V trimmed by 6 bases and J by 2 bases, 8 bases remained unmatched. This CDR3 contains 16 residues. Germline V gene data show CDR1 as DFQATT and CDR2 as SNEGSKA (reference sequence). The CDR3 DNA reads TGCAGTGCCAGGACGGGACTAGCGGGGCCCACAGATACGCAGTATTTT. Translating gives CSARTGLAGPTDTQYF.

A word on this clonotype: A junction end diverges from the germline sequence, so it may reflect a read error. The chain uses TRBV4-1 and TRBJ2-1; 7 positions agree with TRBD1. There are 19 residues in the CDR3. Germline-derived CDR1 and CDR2 are MGHRA and YSYEKL. DNA for the CDR3: TGCGCCAGCAGCCTACGACCGGGACAGATTTTTATCTCCTACAATGAGCAGTTATTC. Translation: CASSLRPGQIFISYNEQLF.

In its sample, this clonotype was seen a few times. The V gene is TRBV3-1, the J gene TRBJ1-5, with no clear D. Germline V gene lookup returns CDR1 LGHDT and CDR2 YNNKEL (reference sequence). The CDR3 extends over 13 amino acids. Trimming removed 2 bases from V and 6 bases from J, with 8 bases in between. For the CDR3, the DNA is TGTGCCAGCAGCCAATCAGCAGGTCAGCCCCAGCATTTT. Protein: CASSQSAGQPQHF.

V usage is TRBV21-1 and J usage is TRBJ1-5; TRBD1, as called in the table, went unchecked against the DNA. TRBV21-1 is classified as a pseudogene. The CDR3 loop spans 17 amino acids. CDR3 nucleotide sequence: TGTGCCAGCAGCCCCGGGCTCCCCTTCCTTAGCAATCAGCCCCAGCATTTT. Encoded protein: CASSPGLPFLSNQPQHF.

This clonotype was seen at least ten times. This chain's CDR3 is CASRSSGGGFVEQFF. The DNA of the CDR3 is TGTGCCAGCAGGTCTAGCGGGGGGGGATTTGTTGAGCAGTTCTTC. This chain connects TRBV12-3 or TRBV12-4 to TRBJ2-1; TRBD2 aligns across 12 bases. The CDR3 length is 15 residues. J was trimmed by 9 bases and V by 6 bases; bases with no gene match: 9.

This clonotype was counted only a few times. Relative to the germline gene, one junction end is altered; a read error may explain this. CDR3 coding DNA: TGTGCCGGCAGCTTAGACAACGGGGAGACCCAGTACTTC. As protein: CAGSLDNGETQYF. This rearrangement joins TRBV11-1 to TRBJ2-4; D unclear. The J call may be in error: the DNA end matches TRBJ2-5 better. Germline CDR1 and CDR2: SGHAT and FQDESV (reference sequence). The CDR3 has 13 amino acids.

This chain uses TRBV12-3 or TRBV12-4 with TRBJ2-6; D not certain. V was shortened by 4 bases and J by 4 bases, with 11 bases between the two germline ends. CDR3 length equals 15 residues. The CDR3 bases are TGTGCCAGCAGTTCAACCCCTGGGGGGGCCAACGTCCTGACTTTC. Its protein is CASSSTPGGANVLTF.

In its sample, this clonotype was seen many times. This chain joins TRBV20-1 and TRBJ1-5; the match to TRBD1 covers 9 bases. CDR1 DFQATT and CDR2 SNEGSKA come from the germline V gene (reference sequence). The CDR3 has 16 amino acids. V shed 0 bases and J 4 bases; nucleotides not matched to a gene: 7. CDR3 protein: CSARDPLGQGNQPQHF. CDR3 in DNA: TGCAGTGCTAGAGATCCCCTGGGACAGGGTAATCAGCCCCAGCATTTT.

The chain recombines TRBV12-3 or TRBV12-4 with TRBJ1-4; D uncertain. V was cut by 4 bases and J by 6 bases, with 9 bases left in between. The CDR3 is made up of 13 amino acids. DNA for the CDR3: TGTGCCAGCAGTTCCTACAAGGATGAAAAACTGTTTTTT. Protein sequence: CASSSYKDEKLFF.

This clonotype was detected many times. The rearrangement joins TRBV5-1 to TRBJ2-6; weak D call: TRBD1 (5 bases). Trimming left V 0 bases short and J 2 bases short, with 6 bases between. The CDR3 loop spans 15 amino acids. Germline lookup yields CDR1 SGHRS and CDR2 YFSETQ. Here the CDR3 DNA reads TGCGCCAGCAGCTTGGAAGGGGCTGGGGCCAACGTCCTGACTTTC. This sequence encodes CASSLEGAGANVLTF.

The rearrangement uses TRBV28 and TRBJ2-2, with 7 nucleotides matching TRBD1. The CDR3 consists of 15 residues. Trimming at V came to 7 bases and at J to 2 bases, leaving 7 bases not matched to a gene. The germline CDR1 and CDR2 sequences are MDHEN and SYDVKM. CDR3 amino acids: CASTLSGGNTGELFF. CDR3 nucleotide sequence: TGTGCCAGCACCCTTTCAGGGGGAAACACCGGGGAGCTGTTTTTT.

In its sample, this clonotype was seen a few times. The chain uses TRBV6-2 or TRBV6-3 and TRBJ2-5, with D maybe TRBD1 (5 bases). The end of the DNA fits TRBJ2-7 better, so the J call may be wrong. There are 13 residues in the CDR3. Germline V lookup: CDR1 MNHEY, CDR2 SVGEGT. The CDR3 DNA reads as TGTGCCAGCAGTTACGGGGCAGCTTACGAGCAGTACTTC. Encoded protein: CASSYGAAYEQYF.

This clonotype was counted only a few times. The chain is built from TRBV7-9 and TRBJ2-5, with 11 positions matching TRBD1. Germline V CDR1 and CDR2: SEHNR, FQNEAQ (reference sequence). The CDR3 has 15 residues. V lost 2 bases, J lost 5 bases, and 4 bases stayed unmatched. CDR3 nucleotide sequence: TGTGCCAGCAGCTTAAGGGACAGGGGGATGGAGACCCAGTACTTC. Residues: CASSLRDRGMETQYF.

The genes are TRBV7-9 and TRBJ2-3; the match to TRBD2 covers 7 bases. The CDR3 extends over 15 amino acids. Germline lookup yields CDR1 SEHNR and CDR2 FQNEAQ (reference sequence). V lost 3 bases and J lost 5; bases outside the gene matches: 8. CDR3 sequence (DNA): TGTGCCAGCAGCTTCGGGCGGGGGATAGGAGATACGCAGTATTTT. It translates to CASSFGRGIGDTQYF.

The table lists this clonotype with a few counts. V and J are TRBV6-6 and TRBJ1-5; TRBD1 is a possible D gene (6 bases). This CDR3 has 16 residues. Germline CDR1 MNHNY, CDR2 SVGAGI (reference sequence). V lost 6 bases to trimming and J lost 5 bases, with 20 bases between them. CDR3 nucleotides: TGTGCCAGCAGGGACCCACAGGGAGTTTGGGATCAGCCCCAGCATTTT. Its translation: CASRDPQGVWDQPQHF.

A remark on this clonotype: This may come from a read error, since a much larger clone is one base off. This rearrangement joins TRBV6-6 to TRBJ2-3; D is uncertain. The germline V gene encodes CDR1 MNHNY and CDR2 SVGAGI (reference sequence). There are 12 residues in the CDR3. The CDR3 DNA sequence: TGTGCCAGTGTAGGGCCCACAGATATGCAGTATTTT. Protein product: CASVGPTDMQYF.

The chain couples TRBV5-1 to TRBJ2-1; D not certain. The DNA end lines up better with TRBJ2-7; the J call may be wrong. The length of the CDR3 is 16 residues. CDR1 and CDR2 from the germline V gene are SGHRS and YFSETQ. The DNA of the CDR3 is TGCGCCAGCAGCTTGGGAGGCAGGAGCCCCTACAATGAGCAGTACTTC. Translating gives CASSLGGRSPYNEQYF.

This clonotype was counted a few times. The genes are TRBV6-5 and TRBJ1-1; possible D gene TRBD1, 6 bases. From germline, CDR1 is MNHEY and CDR2 SVGAGI. CDR3 length: 13 amino acids. V was shortened by 5 bases and J by 5 bases, with 12 bases between the two germline ends. CDR3 sequence (DNA): TGTGCCAGCAGTGCCGGGACAAAAACTGAAGCTTTCTTT. Amino acid sequence: CASSAGTKTEAFF.

This clonotype was counted between two and nine times. The V call is TRBV7-9, the J call TRBJ1-5; D gene ambiguous. Germline CDR1 is SEHNR and CDR2 is FQNEAQ (reference sequence). This CDR3 has 15 residues. V shed 3 bases and J shed 3 bases, with 12 bases lying between them. The CDR3 coding sequence is TGTGCCAGCAGCTTCGGATACGAGGACAATCAGCCCCAGCATTTT. Protein product: CASSFGYEDNQPQHF.

This clonotype came up many times. The chain is built from TRBV5-4 and TRBJ1-2, with a tentative D call TRBD1 (5 bases). The V and J ends lost 0 bases and 4 bases respectively, with 10 bases between them. This CDR3 has 14 amino acids. CDR1 SGHNT and CDR2 YYREEE come from the germline V gene (reference sequence). CDR3 sequence: CASSLGDLAYGYTF. The CDR3 DNA is TGTGCCAGCAGCTTGGGGGACTTAGCCTATGGCTACACCTTC.

The chain is built from TRBV6-1 and TRBJ2-1; TRBD1 is a possible D gene (6 bases). The V gene's germline CDR1 is MNHNS and CDR2 SASEGT. Trimming left V 5 bases short and J 0 bases short, with 11 bases between. The CDR3 has 15 amino acids. CDR3 nucleotides: TGTGCCAGCAGTTGGGACAAGTTCTCCTACAATGAGCAGTTCTTC. This gives the protein CASSWDKFSYNEQFF.

The chain has TRBV20-1 and TRBJ2-3; 15 positions match TRBD2. The junction had 7 bases not matched to a gene; V was cut back by 5 bases and J by 1 base. This CDR3 is built from 17 residues. Germline CDR1 and CDR2: DFQATT and SNEGSKA (reference sequence). The CDR3 sequence is CSAGPGLAGGGTDTQYF. The CDR3 DNA follows: TGCAGTGCTGGTCCGGGACTAGCGGGGGGTGGCACAGATACGCAGTATTTT.

This clonotype was counted ten times or more. The chain joins TRBV12-3 or TRBV12-4 to TRBJ2-5; D is perhaps TRBD1 (5 bases). The CDR3 is 13 amino acids. Trimming left V 6 bases short and J 7 bases short, with 15 bases between. The CDR3 here is CASSLDPTGTQYF. The CDR3 DNA sequence: TGTGCCAGCAGCCTGGACCCCACAGGGACCCAGTACTTC.

The chain recombines TRBV12-3 or TRBV12-4 with TRBJ2-5; TRBD1 is a possible D gene (5 bases). The CDR3 runs to 14 residues. V dropped 3 bases and J dropped 2 bases, with 10 bases sitting between them. The CDR3 DNA follows: TGTGCCAGCAGTTTTCCCCAGGGTCAAGAGACCCAGTACTTC. This codes for CASSFPQGQETQYF.

This chain connects TRBV5-1 to TRBJ2-3, with 15 bases fitting TRBD2. V gave up 3 bases and J gave up 5 bases; unmatched junction bases: 10. The length of the CDR3 is 18 residues. Germline V gene data show CDR1 as SGHRS and CDR2 as YFSETQ. As DNA, the CDR3 is TGCGCCAGCAGCTCTCAAGGACTAGCGGGAGGGCCTGGAGATACGCAGTATTTT. Translation: CASSSQGLAGGPGDTQYF.

This clonotype was detected a few times. The chain carries TRBV6-2 or TRBV6-3 and TRBJ1-2; D unresolved. The V end lost 6 bases, the J end lost 4 bases, and 9 bases lay between the germline ends. There are 12 residues in the CDR3. The germline gives CDR1 MNHEY, CDR2 SVGEGT. CDR3 loop: CASSGSGYGYTF. The DNA for the CDR3 is TGTGCCAGCAGCGGGTCTGGCTATGGCTACACCTTC.

This clonotype has a handful of counts. J is TRBJ2-2 and V is TRBV9, with D perhaps matching TRBD1 or TRBD2 (6 bases each). The CDR3 is 15 residues long. The germline V gene encodes CDR1 SGDLS and CDR2 YYNGEE. V lost 4 bases to trimming and J lost 1 base, with 11 bases between them. The CDR3 DNA follows: TGTGCCAGCAGCCTCGGGGGCCAGAACACCGGGGAGCTGTTTTTT. Protein: CASSLGGQNTGELFF.

The chain combines TRBV5-5 with TRBJ2-7; D is unresolved. Per germline, CDR1 SGHKS and CDR2 YYEKEE (reference sequence). V was trimmed by 6 bases and J by 2 bases, leaving 18 bases between them. CDR3 size: 15 residues. CDR3 sequence: CASISLPTDPYEQYF. The DNA for the CDR3 is TGTGCCAGCATCTCCCTTCCGACGGATCCCTACGAGCAGTACTTC.

The sample holds a few counts of this clonotype. The chain joins TRBV30 to TRBJ1-2; a weak D match, TRBD1 (5 bases). V was trimmed by 3 bases and J by 4 bases, leaving 21 bases between them. Germline loops: CDR1 GTSNPN, CDR2 SVGIG (reference sequence). The CDR3 extends over 16 amino acids. The CDR3 region is CAWRPYGYDRSYGYTF. The CDR3, as DNA: TGTGCCTGGAGGCCGTACGGGTATGACAGATCCTATGGCTACACCTTC.

This clonotype was recorded at least ten times. The V call is TRBV12-3 or TRBV12-4, the J call TRBJ2-1, with TRBD1 matching 7 bases. V shed 6 bases and J 8 bases; nucleotides not matched to a gene: 7. CDR3 size: 13 residues. CDR3 coding DNA: TGTGCCAGCAGGGAGGAACAGGGGTATGAGCAGTTCTTC. It encodes CASREEQGYEQFF.

The chain recombines TRBV6-6 with TRBJ2-5; 9 bases line up with TRBD1. J lost 11 bases, V lost 6 bases, and 16 bases had no gene match. The CDR3 is 15 residues long. Germline V gene data show CDR1 as MNHNY and CDR2 as SVGAGI (reference sequence). CDR3 in DNA: TGTGCCAGCAGAGAACCGGGACAGGGAGACTACGGGCAGTACTTC. Its protein product is CASREPGQGDYGQYF.